This entry concerns a single T cell receptor (beta chain). The repertoire was sequenced with immunoSEQ multiplex PCR; TCRdb's copy has only in-frame clones and lacks some. The top ten clones hold around 7.7% of a sample with tens of thousands of clones, 70% to 85% of them seen once. The data are from a study of radiotherapy plus CTLA-4 blockade in lung cancer. The wider study: About 20% of patients responded objectively, and roughly 31% achieved disease control.

The ends were cut back, 1 base at V and 1 base at J, with 7 bases in the middle. From germline, CDR1 is SGHTA and CDR2 FQGTGA. The CDR3 totals 14 residues. The sequence was obtained from a human donor with non-small cell lung cancer who had stable disease on radiotherapy plus ipilimumab. The chain uses TRBV7-3 and TRBJ2-5; D is ambiguous. The specimen was peripheral blood, collected from a patient treated with radiotherapy plus ipilimumab. CDR3 region: CASSLNPGQETQYF. The CDR3 region has the DNA TGTGCCAGCAGCTTAAATCCAGGCCAAGAGACCCAGTACTTC.